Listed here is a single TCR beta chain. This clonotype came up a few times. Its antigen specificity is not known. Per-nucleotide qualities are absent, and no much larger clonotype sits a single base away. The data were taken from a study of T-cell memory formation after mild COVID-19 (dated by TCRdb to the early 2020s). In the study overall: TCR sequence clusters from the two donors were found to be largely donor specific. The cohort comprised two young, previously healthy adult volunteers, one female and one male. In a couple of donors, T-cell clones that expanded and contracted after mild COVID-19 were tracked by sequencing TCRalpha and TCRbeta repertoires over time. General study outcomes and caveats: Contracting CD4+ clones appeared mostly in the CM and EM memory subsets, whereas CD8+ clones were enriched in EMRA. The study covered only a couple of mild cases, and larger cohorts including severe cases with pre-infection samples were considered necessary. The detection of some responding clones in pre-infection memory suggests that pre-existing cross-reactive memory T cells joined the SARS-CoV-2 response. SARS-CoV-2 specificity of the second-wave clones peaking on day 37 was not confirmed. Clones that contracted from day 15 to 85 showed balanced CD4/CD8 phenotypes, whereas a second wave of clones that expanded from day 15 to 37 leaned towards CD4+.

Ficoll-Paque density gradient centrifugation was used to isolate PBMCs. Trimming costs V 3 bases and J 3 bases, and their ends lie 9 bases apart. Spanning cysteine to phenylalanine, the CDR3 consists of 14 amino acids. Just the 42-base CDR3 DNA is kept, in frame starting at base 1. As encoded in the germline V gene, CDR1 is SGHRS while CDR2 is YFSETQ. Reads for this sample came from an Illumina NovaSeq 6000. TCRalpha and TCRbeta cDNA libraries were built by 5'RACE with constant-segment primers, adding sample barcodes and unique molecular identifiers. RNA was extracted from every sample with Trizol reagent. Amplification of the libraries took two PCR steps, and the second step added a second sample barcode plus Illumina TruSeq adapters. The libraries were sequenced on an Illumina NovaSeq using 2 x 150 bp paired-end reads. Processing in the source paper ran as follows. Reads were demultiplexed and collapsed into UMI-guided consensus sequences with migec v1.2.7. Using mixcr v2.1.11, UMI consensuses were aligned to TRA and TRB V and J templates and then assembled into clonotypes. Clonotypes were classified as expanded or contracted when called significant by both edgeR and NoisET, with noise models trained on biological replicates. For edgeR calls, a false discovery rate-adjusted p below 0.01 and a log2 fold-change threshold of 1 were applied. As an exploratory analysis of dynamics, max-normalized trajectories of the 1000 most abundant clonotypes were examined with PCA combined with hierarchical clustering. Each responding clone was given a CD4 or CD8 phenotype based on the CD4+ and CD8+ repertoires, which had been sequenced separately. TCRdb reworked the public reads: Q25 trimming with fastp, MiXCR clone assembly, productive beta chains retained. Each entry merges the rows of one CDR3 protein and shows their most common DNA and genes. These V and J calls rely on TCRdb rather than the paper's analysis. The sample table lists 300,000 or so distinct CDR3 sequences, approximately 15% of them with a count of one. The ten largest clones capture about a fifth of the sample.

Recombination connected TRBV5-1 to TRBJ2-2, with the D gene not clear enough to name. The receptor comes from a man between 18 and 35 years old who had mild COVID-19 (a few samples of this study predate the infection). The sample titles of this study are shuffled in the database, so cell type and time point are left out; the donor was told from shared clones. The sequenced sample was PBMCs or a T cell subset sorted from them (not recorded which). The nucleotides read TGCGCCAGCAGCTATGGCACTTACACCGGGGAGCTGTTTTTT. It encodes CASSYGTYTGELFF.